This TCR beta chain was captured in a study of patients and donors after allogeneic stem cell transplantation. The junction had 6 bases not matched to a gene; V was cut back by 7 bases and J by 0 bases. Germline values: CDR1 ENHRY, CDR2 SYGVKD. The CDR3 loop spans 17 amino acids. MiXCR, applied by TCRdb to the RT-PCR reads, yields one record per CDR3 protein. This sample has about 160,000 distinct CDR3 sequences, with about two fifths found just once. This clonotype has just a few counts. The V call is TRBV10-3, the J call TRBJ2-3; 14 bases align to TRBD2. The specimen sequenced was blood, either unsorted or a sorted T cell fraction (not recorded which). The receptor was isolated from a human donor who was either an allogeneic HSCT recipient or a stem cell or donor lymphocyte infusion donor (not recorded which). It is not recorded whose cells these are; they may come from a transplant donor. CDR3 sequence: CAIKGTSGGSSTDTQYF. CDR3 nucleotide sequence: TGTGCCATCAAAGGGACTAGCGGGGGATCTAGCACAGATACGCAGTATTTT.